This T cell receptor beta chain was captured in a study of T cell responses to AZD1222 COVID-19 vaccine. Study-level findings and limits: At baseline, just five or six AZD1222 recipients tested seropositive. Possibly, clonal diversity was underestimated; donors were largely white British and included more females.

A word on this clone: Its antigen is not identified.

Using immunoSEQ multiplex PCR, the repertoire was profiled, and TCRdb retains in-frame clones only, with some absent. The data hold some 120,000 clones, with roughly 93% observed a single time. The sample consisted of peripheral blood, taken on day 0 of AZD1222 vaccination. This sequence originates from an adult in good health.

The CDR3 is CASSLPRGGLNTEAFF. DNA for the CDR3: TGTGCCAGCAGCTTACCTAGGGGGGGGTTGAACACTGAAGCTTTCTTT. This chain joins TRBV7-2 and TRBJ1-1, with a weak D call TRBD1 (6 bases). Germline lookup yields CDR1 SGHTA and CDR2 FQGNSA. CDR3 length: 16 amino acids. V gave up 2 bases and J gave up 0 bases, with 13 bases separating them.